These T cell receptor beta chains were read from a single sample in a study of blood T cells in healthy people across ages. TCRdb independently ran MiXCR on the 5' RACE reads; one entry per CDR3 protein. This sample has 700,000 to 850,000 distinct CDR3 sequences; about 53% occur once, and the top ten carry about 42%. Material for sequencing was blood. These receptors originate from a man aged 80 or over in good health. CDR3s include the opening cysteine and the closing phenylalanine or tryptophan. The order of the fields is CDR3 protein, V gene, CDR3 length, J gene.

cdr3_aa: CASTEGPYRTGGLYEQYF; v_call: TRBV6-1; cdr3_length: 18; j_call: TRBJ2-7
cdr3_aa: CASSVLGTSGLIEQFF; v_call: TRBV6-1; cdr3_length: 16; j_call: TRBJ2-1
cdr3_aa: CAISEPGGQTQYF; v_call: TRBV10-3; cdr3_length: 13; j_call: .
cdr3_aa: CASSVVGRGGIYEGQYF; v_call: TRBV10-2; cdr3_length: 17; j_call: TRBJ2-7
cdr3_aa: CASSLRPSDYNEQFF; v_call: TRBV7-7; cdr3_length: 15; j_call: TRBJ2-1
cdr3_aa: CASGLREFLYYNEQFF; v_call: TRBV12-5; cdr3_length: 16; j_call: TRBJ2-1
cdr3_aa: CASSLAELNYGYTF; v_call: TRBV5-1; cdr3_length: 14; j_call: TRBJ1-2
cdr3_aa: CASSFLLAGVHRYAYF; v_call: TRBV7-9; cdr3_length: 16; j_call: TRBJ2-3
cdr3_aa: CASSSRTSGYSNEQFF; v_call: TRBV6-5; cdr3_length: 16; j_call: TRBJ2-1
cdr3_aa: CASSLGGSSKGDSPLHF; v_call: TRBV7-2; cdr3_length: 17; j_call: TRBJ1-6
cdr3_aa: CATSATVNEQYF; v_call: TRBV15; cdr3_length: 12; j_call: TRBJ2-7
cdr3_aa: CSAPPYSYEQYF; v_call: TRBV20-1; cdr3_length: 12; j_call: TRBJ2-7